This entry lists 27 T cell receptor beta chains sequenced from one sample in a study of T cell responses to AZD1222 COVID-19 vaccine. The data were produced by immunoSEQ multiplex PCR, yet TCRdb's version contains in-frame clones alone and is incomplete. The profile shows under 50,000 clones, around 80% of them singletons. Sequencing was performed on peripheral blood, taken 28 days after the second dose of the MenACWY control vaccine. The source of these receptors is an adult who received the MenACWY meningococcal vaccine as a control.

V usage is TRBV28 and J usage is TRBJ2-1; 9 nucleotides align to TRBD2. There are 16 residues in the CDR3. The V segment lost 8 bases and the J segment 9 bases; nucleotides outside the gene matches: 17. Germline CDR1 is MDHEN and CDR2 is SYDVKM. DNA for the CDR3: TGTGCCAGCGGACCTAGCGGGAAGGCGTTGGGAGGTGAGCAGTTCTTC. As protein: CASGPSGKALGGEQFF.

The rearrangement uses TRBV5-5 and TRBJ2-1, with D possibly matching TRBD2 (6 bases). The germline CDR1 and CDR2 sequences are SGHKS and YYEKEE (reference sequence). The CDR3 totals 12 residues. Trimming removed 1 base from V and 8 bases from J, with 7 bases in between. CDR3 protein: CASSLWEDEQFF. The DNA for the CDR3 is TGTGCCAGCAGCTTGTGGGAGGATGAGCAGTTCTTC. The variable domain in full, completed from reference TRBV5-5 and TRBJ2-1, reads DAGVTQSPTHLIKTRGQQVTLRCSPISGHKSVSWYQQVLGQGPQFIFQYYEKEERGRGNFPDRFSARQFPNYSSELNVNALLLGDSALYLCASSLWEDEQFFGPGTRLTVL.

About this clone: Other DNA sequences from this sample encode an identical CDR3 as well. This chain joins TRBV5-1 and TRBJ1-1; 8 bases are shared with TRBD1. Germline V CDR1 and CDR2: SGHRS, YFSETQ. V dropped 4 bases and J dropped 1; count of bases not matched to a gene: 3. This CDR3 spans 14 amino acids. CDR3 residues: CASSLGTGNTEAFF. The CDR3 DNA sequence: TGCGCCAGCAGCCTCGGGACAGGGAACACTGAAGCTTTCTTT.

This clone was recorded only once. The CDR3 DNA follows: TGTGCCTGGAGTGCTCGGGACAGCTATGGCTACACCTTC. Protein product: CAWSARDSYGYTF. The chain carries TRBV30 and TRBJ1-2; TRBD1 agrees at 7 bases. The CDR3 consists of 13 residues. J gave up 4 bases and V 1 base, and 3 bases lay outside the gene matches. CDR1 is GTSNPN, CDR2 SVGIG, per germline (reference sequence).

This clone occurred a few times. The chain recombines TRBV9 with TRBJ2-2, with TRBD1 matching 7 bases. J lost 3 bases, V lost 5 bases, and 7 bases had no gene match. This CDR3 spans 15 amino acids. The germline gives CDR1 SGDLS, CDR2 YYNGEE. CDR3 sequence (DNA): TGTGCCAGCAGTAGACAGGGTGGCGACACCGGGGAGCTGTTTTTT. It translates to CASSRQGGDTGELFF.

The genes are TRBV20-1 and TRBJ2-1; D remains ambiguous. V lost 0 bases, J lost 12 bases, and 9 bases lay in between. Germline V gives CDR1 DFQATT, CDR2 SNEGSKA (reference sequence). The CDR3 sequence is 11 residues long. This CDR3 is CSARDGLGQFF. CDR3 coding DNA: TGCAGTGCTAGAGACGGTTTAGGGCAGTTCTTC.

This clone showed up just once. V and J are TRBV30 and TRBJ1-1; TRBD1 matches 8 bases. After removal of 0 bases from V and 1 base from J, the junction contained 10 bases not matched to a gene. The CDR3 is 17 residues long. Germline CDR1 is GTSNPN and CDR2 is SVGIG (reference sequence). The CDR3 DNA sequence: TGTGCCTGGAGTGTACTCGGCAGGGGGCATCGGAACACTGAAGCTTTCTTT. Translating it yields CAWSVLGRGHRNTEAFF.

This chain connects TRBV2 to TRBJ1-6, with 9 bases that match TRBD1. Germline values: CDR1 SNHLY, CDR2 FYNNEI. V lost 10 bases to trimming and J lost 7 bases; unmatched junction nucleotides: 5. The CDR3 loop spans 13 amino acids. The CDR3 region is CATRDRANSPLHF. CDR3 DNA: TGTGCCACCAGGGACAGGGCAAATTCACCCCTCCACTTT.

This chain links TRBV5-8 with TRBJ1-2; 10 bases agree with TRBD1. The length of the CDR3 is 14 residues. The V gene end was trimmed by 3 bases and the J gene end by 7 bases; junction bases not matched to a gene: 6. The V gene's germline CDR1 is SGHTS and CDR2 YDEGEE. CDR3 region: CASSSDRGRFGYTF. CDR3 in DNA: TGTGCCAGCAGCTCCGACAGGGGGCGGTTTGGCTACACCTTC.

The chain uses TRBV12-5 and TRBJ2-7; a weak D match, TRBD2 (5 bases). The CDR3 has 12 amino acids. CDR1 and CDR2 from the germline V gene are LGHNT and FRNRAP. The V gene lost 6 bases and the J gene lost 9 bases, with 15 bases spanning the gap. Here the CDR3 DNA reads TGTGCTAGTGGCCGCACTAGTTTAGCGCAGTACTTC. Residues: CASGRTSLAQYF.

The chain has TRBV2 and TRBJ1-5, with D possibly matching TRBD1 (5 bases). CDR3 size: 13 residues. Trimming removed 6 bases from V and 7 bases from J, with 13 bases in between. The germline gives CDR1 SNHLY, CDR2 FYNNEI. CDR3 loop: CASSASGWQPQHF. The DNA for the CDR3 is TGTGCCAGCAGCGCTTCAGGGTGGCAGCCCCAGCATTTT. The full variable domain, with the rest looked up from reference TRBV2 and TRBJ1-5, is EPEVTQTPSHQVTQMGQEVILRCVPISNHLYFYWYRQILGQKVEFLVSFYNNEISEKSEIFDDQFSVERPDGSNFTLKIRSTKLEDSAMYFCASSASGWQPQHFGDGTRLSIL.

V and J are TRBV2 and TRBJ1-4, with D possibly being TRBD1 (6 bases). Trimming pared 6 bases from V and 14 bases from J, leaving 16 bases between. Per the germline V gene, CDR1 is SNHLY and CDR2 is FYNNEI. The CDR3 consists of 12 residues. As DNA, the CDR3 is TGTGCCAGCAGCCAAAGGGGGGAACGGCTGTTTTTT. It is translated as CASSQRGERLFF.

The CDR3 protein is CASRAYPPGTGGCDEQYV. The CDR3 DNA is TGTGCAAGTCGCGCCTACCCCCCCGGGACAGGGGGCTGTGACGAGCAGTACGTC. The genes are TRBV12-2 and TRBJ2-7; the D call in the table, TRBD1, was not verified against the DNA. TRBV12-2 is a pseudogene locus. The length of the CDR3 is 18 residues.

As DNA, the CDR3 is TGTGCCAGCAGCCGACAGGGGGATCAGCCCCAGCATTTT. Its translation: CASSRQGDQPQHF. V and J are TRBV28 and TRBJ1-5; 9 bases align to TRBD1. This CDR3 is 13 amino acids long. V lost 6 bases and J lost 5; bases outside the gene matches: 2. CDR1 is MDHEN and CDR2 is SYDVKM in the germline V gene.

This clone was observed a few times. The chain uses TRBV7-9 and TRBJ2-2, with D unclear. V was trimmed by 1 base and J by 7 bases, leaving 7 bases between them. The CDR3 covers 13 residues. The germline V gene encodes CDR1 SEHNR and CDR2 FQNEAQ (reference sequence). CDR3 in DNA: TGTGCCAGCAGCTTAGAATGGGTCGGGGAGCTGTTTTTT. Its translation is CASSLEWVGELFF.

V is TRBV10-3 and J is TRBJ1-2; 8 bases align to TRBD1. V lost 3 bases to trimming and J lost 5 bases; unmatched junction nucleotides: 2. The CDR3 is 13 residues long. Germline V gene lookup returns CDR1 ENHRY and CDR2 SYGVKD. The CDR3 DNA reads TGTGCCATCAGTGACAGGGGGCTGTATGGCTACACCTTC. It codes for CAISDRGLYGYTF.

The chain joins TRBV28 to TRBJ2-7; possibly TRBD1 for D (5 bases). There are 13 residues in the CDR3. Germline values: CDR1 MDHEN, CDR2 SYDVKM. Trimming cost V 4 bases and J 12 bases, with 19 bases left between them. CDR3 amino acids: CASSSSDTSRRYF. In DNA form, the CDR3 reads TGTGCCAGCAGTTCGTCGGACACCTCTCGTAGGTACTTC.

This sequence joins TRBV12-5 and TRBJ2-3; no clear D. With 0 bases removed from V and 2 bases from J, the gap between germline ends came to 9 bases. Germline values: CDR1 LGHNT, CDR2 FRNRAP. This CDR3 is 15 amino acids long. CDR3 coding DNA: TGTGCTAGTGGTTTGGTAACGGACCCCACAGATACGCAGTATTTT. This sequence encodes CASGLVTDPTDTQYF.

J is TRBJ1-1 and V is TRBV4-1, with D possibly TRBD1 on 5 matching bases. This CDR3 region has 14 residues. Germline CDR1 is MGHRA and CDR2 is YSYEKL. Trimming took 1 base from V and 6 from J, leaving 12 bases between them. This CDR3 reads CASSQVWQGSEAFF. As DNA, the CDR3 is TGCGCCAGCAGCCAAGTGTGGCAGGGTTCTGAAGCTTTCTTT.

The rearrangement joins TRBV16 to TRBJ1-1; 7 positions match TRBD1. Losses at the gene ends were 5 bases for V and 5 bases for J; bases not matched to a gene: 8. This CDR3 comprises 14 residues. Looked up from germline, CDR1 is KGHSY and CDR2 is FQNENV. CDR3 bases: TGTGCCAGCAGCTATGAAGGGGGCTGGACTGAAGCTTTCTTT. This sequence encodes CASSYEGGWTEAFF. The full variable domain, in which reference TRBV16 and TRBJ1-1 provide the parts outside the CDR3, is GEEVAQTPKHLVRGEGQKAKLYCAPIKGHSYVFWYQQVLKNEFKFLISFQNENVFDETGMPKERFSAKCLPNSPCSLEIQATKLEDSAVYFCASSYEGGWTEAFFGQGTRLTVV.

The rearrangement uses TRBV19 and TRBJ2-2; D unresolved. The CDR3 has 13 residues. V was shortened by 10 bases and J by 1 base, with 10 bases between the two germline ends. CDR1 is LNHDA and CDR2 is SQIVND in the germline V gene (reference sequence). This chain's CDR3 is CATRGGNTGELFF. The DNA of the CDR3 is TGTGCCACTCGTGGCGGGAACACCGGGGAGCTGTTTTTT.

The chain employs TRBV27 and TRBJ2-7; no firm D call. The CDR3 is made up of 15 amino acids. The V end lost 4 bases, the J end lost 6 bases, and 19 bases lay between the germline ends. Germline values: CDR1 MNHEY, CDR2 SMNVEV (reference sequence). The CDR3 protein is CASSSYAPIMSEQYF. The CDR3 nucleotides read TGTGCCAGCAGTTCCTATGCTCCCATAATGAGCGAGCAGTACTTC.

This clone was counted only a few times. This rearrangement joins TRBV12-3 or TRBV12-4 to TRBJ1-1, with 7 positions matching TRBD1. Unmatched junction bases numbered 3, after V lost 4 bases and J lost 7 bases. This CDR3 is 12 amino acids long. The CDR3 spells CASSSQGFEAFF. The CDR3 DNA reads TGTGCCAGCAGTTCACAGGGGTTTGAAGCTTTCTTT.

This chain uses TRBV12-3 or TRBV12-4 with TRBJ1-2; tentative D call: TRBD1 (6 bases). The CDR3 extends over 13 amino acids. V lost 5 bases and J 1 base, leaving 8 bases between the germline ends. In nucleotides, the CDR3 is TGTGCCAGCAGTATACAGGGTAACTATGGCTACACCTTC. It encodes CASSIQGNYGYTF.

Only a few counts were recorded for this clone. The V call is TRBV2, the J call TRBJ1-2; D is unclear. Trimming shortened V by 7 bases and J by 0 bases, and 12 bases separated the two germline ends. Germline CDR1 reads SNHLY; CDR2 reads FYNNEI. This CDR3 contains 14 residues. CDR3 amino acids: CASTHPRANYGYTF. The DNA for the CDR3 is TGTGCCAGCACTCACCCTCGAGCTAACTATGGCTACACCTTC. Full variable domain (outside the CDR3, taken from reference TRBV2 and TRBJ1-2): EPEVTQTPSHQVTQMGQEVILRCVPISNHLYFYWYRQILGQKVEFLVSFYNNEISEKSEIFDDQFSVERPDGSNFTLKIRSTKLEDSAMYFCASTHPRANYGYTFGSGTRLTVV.

V usage is TRBV19 and J usage is TRBJ1-1, with D perhaps matching TRBD1 (5 bases). V lost 6 bases to trimming and J lost 4 bases, with 12 bases between them. The CDR3 is made up of 13 amino acids. The germline V gene encodes CDR1 LNHDA and CDR2 SQIVND (reference sequence). This chain's CDR3 is CASRQGGGTEAFF. CDR3 DNA sequence: TGTGCCAGTAGGCAGGGAGGCGGCACTGAAGCTTTCTTT.

V usage is TRBV5-1 and J usage is TRBJ1-6; 8 bases fit TRBD1. CDR1 SGHRS and CDR2 YFSETQ come from the germline V gene. After removal of 0 bases from V and 6 bases from J, the junction contained 5 bases not matched to a gene. The CDR3 consists of 16 residues. The CDR3 DNA follows: TGCGCCAGCAGCTTGGATCAGGGGGCATCTAATTCACCCCTCCACTTT. Its translation: CASSLDQGASNSPLHF.